This T cell receptor beta chain emerged from a study of blood T cells in healthy people across ages. The second PCR ran about 7 to 12 cycles with a sample-barcoded 5' primer and J-beta primers. In TCRdb, the 5' RACE reads were re-called with MiXCR into one record per CDR3 protein. The profile covers about 640,000 distinct CDR3 sequences, with roughly 50% appearing a single time and 30% to 40% taken by the ten largest. This sequence was found in a man in his fifties or sixties in good health. Sequences were obtained from blood.

DNA of the CDR3: TGTGCCAGCAGTTACCCGACAGTGAGCTATAATTCACCCCTCCACTTT. Translation gives CASSYPTVSYNSPLHF. V is TRBV6-6 and J is TRBJ1-6, with D possibly matching TRBD1 (5 bases). The CDR3 has 16 residues. In germline, CDR1 is MNHNY, CDR2 SVGAGI (reference sequence). Trimming removed 2 bases from V and 3 bases from J, with 11 bases in between.